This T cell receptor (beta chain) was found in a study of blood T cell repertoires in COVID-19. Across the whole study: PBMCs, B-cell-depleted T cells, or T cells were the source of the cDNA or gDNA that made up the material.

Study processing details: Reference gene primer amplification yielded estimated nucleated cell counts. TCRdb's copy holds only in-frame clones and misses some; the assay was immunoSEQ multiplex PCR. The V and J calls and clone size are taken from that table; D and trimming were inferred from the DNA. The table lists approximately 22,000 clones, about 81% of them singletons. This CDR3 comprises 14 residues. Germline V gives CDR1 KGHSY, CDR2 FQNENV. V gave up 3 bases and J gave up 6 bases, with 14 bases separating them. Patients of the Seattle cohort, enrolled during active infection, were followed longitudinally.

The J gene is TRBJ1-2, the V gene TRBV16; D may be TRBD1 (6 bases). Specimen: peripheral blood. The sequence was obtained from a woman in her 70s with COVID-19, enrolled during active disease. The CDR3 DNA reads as TGTGCCAGCAGCCAGACGGGACACCGGGATGGCTACACCTTC. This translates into CASSQTGHRDGYTF. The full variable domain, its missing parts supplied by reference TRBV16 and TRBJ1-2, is GEEVAQTPKHLVRGEGQKAKLYCAPIKGHSYVFWYQQVLKNEFKFLISFQNENVFDETGMPKERFSAKCLPNSPCSLEIQATKLEDSAVYFCASSQTGHRDGYTFGSGTRLTVV.